This T cell receptor (beta chain) stems from a study of response to subunit inactivated influenza vaccine. Whole-study findings and limits: It was suggested by the authors that few new T cells are recruited by each seasonal influenza vaccination.

One entry per CDR3 protein results from TCRdb running MiXCR on the RT-PCR reads. The sample yields about 520,000 distinct CDR3 sequences, about 25% seen once. Germline values: CDR1 SGDLS, CDR2 YYNGEE. The length of the CDR3 is 15 residues. Trimming removed 1 base from V and 1 base from J; junction bases left unmatched: 2. This clonotype was counted a few times. What it recognizes is unknown. This TCR was sampled from a man aged 50 or older who received an inactivated influenza vaccine. This chain joins TRBV9 and TRBJ1-1, with TRBD1 matching 9 bases. This specimen was CD4+ T cells sorted from PBMCs, taken roughly 5 days after vaccination. This CDR3 is CASSVQGQGNTEAFF. CDR3 DNA sequence: TGTGCCAGCAGCGTACAGGGACAGGGGAACACTGAAGCTTTCTTT.